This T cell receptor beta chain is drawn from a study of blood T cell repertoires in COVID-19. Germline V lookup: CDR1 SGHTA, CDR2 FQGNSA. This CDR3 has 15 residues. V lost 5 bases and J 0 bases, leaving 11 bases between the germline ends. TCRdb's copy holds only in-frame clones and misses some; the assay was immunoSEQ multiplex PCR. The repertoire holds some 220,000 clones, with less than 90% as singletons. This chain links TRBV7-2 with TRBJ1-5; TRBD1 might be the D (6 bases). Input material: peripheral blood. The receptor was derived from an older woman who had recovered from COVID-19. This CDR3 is CASSIQGNSNQPQHF. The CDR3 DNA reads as TGTGCCAGCAGCATCCAGGGGAATAGCAATCAGCCCCAGCATTTT.